The rows below give T cell receptor beta chains drawn from one sample of a study of quantifying T cell responses using KT2 cells. TCRdb reanalysed the UMI-ligation and nested PCR reads using MiXCR and keeps one entry per CDR3 protein. The table includes some 34,000 distinct CDR3 sequences, 9% to 12% detected once. What was sequenced was PBMCs spiked with cells of the T cell clone KT2. All receptors come from a human donor. Each CDR3 is given with its conserved first and last residue. The D gene is left open where the match is weak. Clone sizes are given selectively: once, few, many, or a class where the clone is expanded.

d_gene	v_gene	j_gene	abundance	CDR3aa	CDR3nt
TRBD2	TRBV6-2/TRBV6-3	TRBJ2-1	many	CASSQRGGRMAGSSYNEQFF	TGTGCCAGCAGTCAAAGGGGAGGGCGAATGGCTGGGAGCTCCTACAATGAGCAGTTCTTC
NA	TRBV29-1	TRBJ1-1	many	CSVEGRLNTEAFF	TGCAGCGTTGAGGGCAGGTTGAACACTGAAGCTTTCTTT
NA	TRBV5-6	TRBJ2-3	NA	CASSPRVAPSTDTQYF	TGTGCCAGCAGCCCGCGGGTAGCGCCAAGCACAGATACGCAGTATTTT
NA	TRBV4-3	TRBJ1-1	medium-sized	CASSRSEGSEKAFF	TGCGCCAGCAGCCGCTCGGAGGGCAGCGAAAAAGCTTTCTTT
NA	TRBV6-1	TRBJ1-5	NA	CASSEKVSEHSNQPQHF	TGTGCCAGCAGTGAAAAGGTCTCGGAGCATAGCAATCAGCCCCAGCATTTT
TRBD1	TRBV29-1	TRBJ2-2	NA	CSALGDSNTGELFF	TGCAGCGCCCTGGGGGACAGTAACACCGGGGAGCTGTTTTTT
TRBD2	TRBV30	TRBJ2-1	NA	CAWSQRLAGGPDEQFF	TGTGCCTGGAGCCAAAGACTAGCGGGGGGGCCGGATGAGCAGTTCTTC
NA	TRBV5-6	TRBJ1-1	many	CASSLIGASEAFF	TGTGCCAGCAGCTTAATCGGGGCTTCTGAAGCTTTCTTT
TRBD2	TRBV6-4	TRBJ2-1	many	CASSPSSGGSSEQFF	TGTGCCAGCAGCCCTTCTAGCGGGGGGAGCAGTGAGCAGTTCTTC
TRBD1	TRBV2	TRBJ1-1	many	CASSARTGGVEAFF	TGTGCCAGCAGCGCAAGGACAGGGGGCGTTGAAGCTTTCTTT
TRBD2	TRBV5-4	TRBJ2-1	NA	CASRKGTSGTGNEQFF	TGTGCCAGCAGAAAGGGGACTAGCGGGACGGGTAATGAGCAGTTCTTC
NA	TRBV7-6	TRBJ1-6	few	CASSPRTQNSPLHF	TGTGCCAGCAGCCCCCGGACGCAAAATTCACCCCTCCACTTT
NA	TRBV11-1	TRBJ2-3	many	CASSFQYRARRYPSTDTQYF	TGTGCCAGCAGCTTTCAATATCGGGCGCGCAGATACCCTAGCACAGATACGCAGTATTTT
TRBD2	TRBV2	TRBJ2-1	NA	CASTDPGTSGSRAFF	TGTGCCAGCACTGACCCGGGGACTAGCGGGAGCCGGGCGTTCTTC
TRBD1	TRBV27	TRBJ1-1	medium-sized	CASSPNWTGRTEAFF	TGTGCCAGCAGTCCCAATTGGACAGGAAGGACTGAAGCTTTCTTT
NA	TRBV6-6	TRBJ2-3	NA	CASNTRRGGHGTDTQYF	TGTGCCAGCAACACACGGAGGGGGGGGCATGGCACAGATACGCAGTATTTT
NA	TRBV29-1	TRBJ1-1	many	CSVDMYTEAFF	TGCAGCGTTGATATGTACACTGAAGCTTTCTTT
NA	TRBV6-5	TRBJ2-5	many	CASSRTVQETQYF	TGTGCCAGCAGTCGTACAGTCCAAGAGACCCAGTACTTC
NA	TRBV20-1	TRBJ2-3	many	CSAEPDSLTDTQYF	TGCAGTGCTGAGCCTGACTCCCTCACAGATACGCAGTATTTT
TRBD2	TRBV6-5	TRBJ2-7	NA	CASSSTSGSHEQYF	TGTGCCAGCAGTTCGACTAGCGGGAGCCACGAGCAGTACTTC